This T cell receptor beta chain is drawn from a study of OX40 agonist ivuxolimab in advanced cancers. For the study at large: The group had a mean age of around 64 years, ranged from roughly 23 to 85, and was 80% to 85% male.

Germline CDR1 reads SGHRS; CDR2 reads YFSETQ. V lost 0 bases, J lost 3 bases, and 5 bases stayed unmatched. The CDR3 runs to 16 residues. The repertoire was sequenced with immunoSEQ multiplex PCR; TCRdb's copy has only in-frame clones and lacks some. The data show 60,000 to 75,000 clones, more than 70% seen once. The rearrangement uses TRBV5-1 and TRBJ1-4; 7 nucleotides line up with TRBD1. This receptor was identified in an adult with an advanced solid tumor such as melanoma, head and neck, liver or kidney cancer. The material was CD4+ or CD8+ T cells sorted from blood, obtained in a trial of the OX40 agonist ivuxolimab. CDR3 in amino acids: CASSLGGGTANEKLFF. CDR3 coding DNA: TGCGCCAGCAGCTTGGGGGGCGGGACAGCTAATGAAAAACTGTTTTTT.